Reported below is one TCR beta chain. The data were obtained in a study of blood T cell repertoires in COVID-19. Assay: immunoSEQ multiplex PCR; the TCRdb copy retains only in-frame clones and omits some. The sample yields roughly 280,000 clones, around nine tenths seen once. Unmatched junction bases numbered 5, after V lost 2 bases and J lost 4 bases. CDR1 SGHNT and CDR2 YYREEE come from the germline V gene (reference sequence). This CDR3 has 16 amino acids. Material for sequencing was peripheral blood. The chain employs TRBV5-4 and TRBJ2-2; 10 bases line up with TRBD1. The receptor comes from a man aged 25-45 years with active or convalescent COVID-19. The CDR3 DNA follows: TGTGCCAGCAGCTTTGACAGGGGGCTCGGCACCGGGGAGCTGTTTTTT. Amino acid sequence: CASSFDRGLGTGELFF.